This T cell receptor beta chain appears in the sequencing data of a study of early T cells in non-severe SARS-CoV-2 infection. General study results and limits: Missing private and CD4 specificities, VDJdb matching favored anti-spike CD8 responses.

This clonotype is a singleton in its sample. The target antigen is unknown. The V gene's germline CDR1 is DFQATT and CDR2 SNEGSKA (reference sequence). This CDR3 has 16 residues. V was clipped by 3 bases and J by 1 base; unmatched bases: 8. TCRdb itself ran the 5' RACE reads through MiXCR, one entry per CDR3 protein. The repertoire holds roughly 65,000 distinct CDR3 sequences, with roughly a tenth as singletons. The chain carries TRBV20-1 and TRBJ2-1; 8 nucleotides match TRBD1. This TCR was sampled from an adult who was a healthcare worker with PCR-confirmed SARS-CoV-2 infection or an uninfected control (not recorded which). The sample taken for sequencing was whole blood. CDR3 protein: CSASPLRGRSYNEQFF. In nucleotides, the CDR3 is TGCAGTGCTAGTCCCCTCAGGGGGCGATCCTACAATGAGCAGTTCTTC.